This is a list of T cell receptor beta chains from one sample in a study of T-cell memory formation after mild COVID-19. MiXCR, applied by TCRdb to the 5' RACE reads, yields one record per CDR3 protein. The top ten clones hold about a fifth of a sample with 300,000 to 350,000 distinct CDR3 sequences, under 15% of them seen once. The sample comprised PBMCs or a T cell subset sorted from them (not recorded which). These receptors all come from a man in his late teens or twenties who had mild COVID-19 (a few samples of this study predate the infection). Cell type and time point are not known. Both conserved end residues are part of each CDR3. Fields, in order: clone size, J gene, V gene, D gene, CDR3 length, CDR3 protein, CDR3 DNA. D genes are given only for firm matches. A row's size may be missing; if present it is once, few, many or a size class.

clone size: few
J gene: TRBJ1-4
V gene: TRBV6-6
D gene: NA
CDR3 length: 16
CDR3 protein: CASSYGRPATNEKLFF
CDR3 DNA: TGTGCCAGCAGTTATGGACGTCCTGCAACTAATGAAAAACTGTTTTTT

clone size: few
J gene: TRBJ2-1
V gene: TRBV20-1
D gene: NA
CDR3 length: 13
CDR3 protein: CSADPLEHNEQFF
CDR3 DNA: TGCAGTGCGGACCCACTAGAACACAATGAGCAGTTCTTC

clone size: many
J gene: TRBJ2-5
V gene: TRBV3-1
D gene: NA
CDR3 length: 13
CDR3 protein: CASSQGAGWAQYF
CDR3 DNA: TGTGCCAGCAGCCAAGGGGCGGGGTGGGCCCAGTACTTC

clone size: NA
J gene: TRBJ2-1
V gene: TRBV7-9
D gene: NA
CDR3 length: 13
CDR3 protein: CASSFRRGHEQFF
CDR3 DNA: TGTGCCAGCAGCTTTCGGCGGGGGCATGAGCAGTTCTTC

clone size: NA
J gene: TRBJ2-3
V gene: TRBV7-9
D gene: TRBD1
CDR3 length: 14
CDR3 protein: CASSQQGYTDTQYF
CDR3 DNA: TGTGCCAGCAGCCAACAGGGGTACACAGATACGCAGTATTTT

clone size: few
J gene: TRBJ1-2
V gene: TRBV6-2/TRBV6-3
D gene: TRBD1
CDR3 length: 15
CDR3 protein: CASSVTAGTVYGYTF
CDR3 DNA: TGTGCCAGCAGTGTGACCGCCGGGACAGTTTATGGCTACACCTTC

clone size: NA
J gene: TRBJ1-5
V gene: TRBV5-4
D gene: NA
CDR3 length: 14
CDR3 protein: CASSLTGTNQPQHF
CDR3 DNA: TGTGCCAGCAGCTTGACGGGCACCAATCAGCCCCAGCATTTT

clone size: few
J gene: TRBJ2-2
V gene: TRBV5-1
D gene: NA
CDR3 length: 15
CDR3 protein: CASSLVAGENGELFF
CDR3 DNA: TGCGCCAGCAGCTTGGTGGCAGGGGAAAACGGGGAGCTGTTTTTT

clone size: NA
J gene: TRBJ2-5
V gene: TRBV5-1
D gene: TRBD1
CDR3 length: 13
CDR3 protein: CASSLEGAETQYF
CDR3 DNA: TGCGCCAGCAGCTTGGAGGGGGCCGAGACCCAGTACTTC

clone size: few
J gene: TRBJ2-3
V gene: TRBV5-6
D gene: NA
CDR3 length: 21
CDR3 protein: CASSDSGASLYRISNTDTQYF
CDR3 DNA: TGTGCCAGCAGCGATTCAGGAGCCTCCTTGTACAGAATCAGCAACACAGATACGCAGTATTTT

clone size: few
J gene: TRBJ2-5
V gene: TRBV4-3
D gene: NA
CDR3 length: 15
CDR3 protein: CASSQGLGYQETQYF
CDR3 DNA: TGCGCCAGCAGCCAAGGGTTGGGGTACCAAGAGACCCAGTACTTC

clone size: NA
J gene: TRBJ2-5
V gene: TRBV6-2/TRBV6-3
D gene: TRBD2
CDR3 length: 15
CDR3 protein: CASSYDASGAETQYF
CDR3 DNA: TGTGCCAGCAGTTACGACGCTAGCGGGGCTGAGACCCAGTACTTC

clone size: many
J gene: TRBJ2-1
V gene: TRBV5-1
D gene: TRBD1
CDR3 length: 15
CDR3 protein: CASSSTGSPYNEQFF
CDR3 DNA: TGCGCCAGCAGCTCGACAGGGAGCCCCTACAATGAGCAGTTCTTC

clone size: few
J gene: TRBJ2-1
V gene: TRBV7-3
D gene: TRBD2
CDR3 length: 16
CDR3 protein: CASSLTGTSGYNEQFF
CDR3 DNA: TGTGCCAGCAGCTTGACTGGGACTAGCGGGTACAATGAGCAGTTCTTC

clone size: many
J gene: TRBJ2-5
V gene: TRBV12-3/TRBV12-4
D gene: NA
CDR3 length: 13
CDR3 protein: CASSLPRGETQYF
CDR3 DNA: TGTGCCAGCAGTTTGCCTCGGGGGGAGACCCAGTACTTC

clone size: NA
J gene: TRBJ1-2
V gene: TRBV7-6
D gene: TRBD1
CDR3 length: 16
CDR3 protein: CASSLFGTGDAVGYTF
CDR3 DNA: TGTGCCAGCAGCTTATTCGGGACAGGGGACGCAGTTGGCTACACCTTC

clone size: many
J gene: TRBJ2-7
V gene: TRBV6-2/TRBV6-3
D gene: NA
CDR3 length: 12
CDR3 protein: CASSQSSYEQYF
CDR3 DNA: TGTGCCAGCAGCCAGAGCTCCTACGAGCAGTACTTC

clone size: many
J gene: TRBJ2-5
V gene: TRBV2
D gene: TRBD1
CDR3 length: 14
CDR3 protein: CASSELTRGLPQYF
CDR3 DNA: TGTGCCAGCAGTGAGCTTACCAGGGGGCTGCCCCAGTACTTC

clone size: NA
J gene: TRBJ1-4
V gene: TRBV6-1
D gene: NA
CDR3 length: 16
CDR3 protein: CASSELRGAGNEKLFF
CDR3 DNA: TGTGCCAGCAGTGAGCTTCGGGGGGCCGGTAATGAAAAACTGTTTTTT

clone size: NA
J gene: TRBJ2-5
V gene: TRBV4-1
D gene: NA
CDR3 length: 18
CDR3 protein: CASSPEAGGQGYQETQYF
CDR3 DNA: TGCGCCAGCAGCCCCGAGGCCGGGGGGCAGGGTTACCAAGAGACCCAGTACTTC

clone size: NA
J gene: TRBJ1-3
V gene: TRBV7-2
D gene: NA
CDR3 length: 14
CDR3 protein: CASSLAGPGNTIYF
CDR3 DNA: TGTGCCAGCAGCCTCGCCGGGCCTGGAAACACCATATATTTT

clone size: NA
J gene: TRBJ2-7
V gene: TRBV5-5
D gene: NA
CDR3 length: 13
CDR3 protein: CASSHRGLYEQYF
CDR3 DNA: TGTGCCAGCAGCCACCGGGGGCTCTACGAGCAGTACTTC

clone size: few
J gene: TRBJ2-1
V gene: TRBV7-3
D gene: TRBD2
CDR3 length: 15
CDR3 protein: CASSFGLARDNEQFF
CDR3 DNA: TGTGCCAGCAGCTTTGGACTAGCGAGGGACAATGAGCAGTTCTTC

clone size: many
J gene: TRBJ1-5
V gene: TRBV7-9
D gene: TRBD1
CDR3 length: 14
CDR3 protein: CASSLAAGGQPQHF
CDR3 DNA: TGTGCCAGCAGCTTAGCGGCAGGGGGTCAGCCCCAGCATTTT

clone size: NA
J gene: TRBJ2-2
V gene: TRBV27
D gene: NA
CDR3 length: 15
CDR3 protein: CASSLSGRNTGELFF
CDR3 DNA: TGTGCCAGCAGTTTATCGGGCAGGAACACCGGGGAGCTGTTTTTT

clone size: few
J gene: TRBJ2-3
V gene: TRBV4-1
D gene: NA
CDR3 length: 14
CDR3 protein: CASSQDMGTDTQYF
CDR3 DNA: TGCGCCAGCAGCCAAGATATGGGGACAGATACGCAGTATTTT

clone size: NA
J gene: TRBJ1-1
V gene: TRBV3-1
D gene: NA
CDR3 length: 13
CDR3 protein: CASSQSVGGEAFF
CDR3 DNA: TGTGCCAGCAGCCAAAGTGTCGGGGGCGAAGCTTTCTTT

clone size: NA
J gene: TRBJ2-3
V gene: TRBV29-1
D gene: NA
CDR3 length: 13
CDR3 protein: CSVLPALIDTQYF
CDR3 DNA: TGCAGCGTTCTACCCGCCCTGATAGATACGCAGTATTTT

clone size: many
J gene: TRBJ2-1
V gene: TRBV5-1
D gene: TRBD2
CDR3 length: 16
CDR3 protein: CASTPAGGSSYNEQFF
CDR3 DNA: TGCGCCAGCACCCCTGCCGGGGGGAGCTCCTACAATGAGCAGTTCTTC

clone size: NA
J gene: TRBJ2-5
V gene: TRBV9
D gene: NA
CDR3 length: 14
CDR3 protein: CASSQGLTQETQYF
CDR3 DNA: TGTGCCAGCAGCCAGGGACTCACCCAAGAGACCCAGTACTTC

clone size: NA
J gene: TRBJ2-1
V gene: TRBV6-1
D gene: NA
CDR3 length: 15
CDR3 protein: CASSEVGSSYNEQFF
CDR3 DNA: TGTGCCAGCAGTGAAGTTGGGAGCTCCTACAATGAGCAGTTCTTC

clone size: NA
J gene: TRBJ2-7
V gene: TRBV6-4
D gene: TRBD1
CDR3 length: 13
CDR3 protein: CARDGQESYEQYF
CDR3 DNA: TGTGCCAGGGATGGACAGGAGTCCTACGAGCAGTACTTC

clone size: NA
J gene: TRBJ2-7
V gene: TRBV7-3
D gene: NA
CDR3 length: 15
CDR3 protein: CASSLSGGGAYEQYF
CDR3 DNA: TGTGCCAGCAGCTTAAGTGGTGGCGGAGCCTACGAGCAGTACTTC

clone size: few
J gene: TRBJ1-1
V gene: TRBV5-5
D gene: TRBD1
CDR3 length: 16
CDR3 protein: CASSARTGWSDTEAFF
CDR3 DNA: TGTGCCAGCAGCGCTCGGACAGGGTGGTCTGACACTGAAGCTTTCTTT

clone size: NA
J gene: TRBJ2-2
V gene: TRBV4-2
D gene: NA
CDR3 length: 15
CDR3 protein: CASSFTGGYTGELFF
CDR3 DNA: TGTGCCAGCAGCTTTACCGGGGGATACACCGGGGAGCTGTTTTTT

clone size: many
J gene: TRBJ1-1
V gene: TRBV2
D gene: NA
CDR3 length: 14
CDR3 protein: CASSDRGVGTEAFF
CDR3 DNA: TGTGCCAGCAGTGACAGAGGGGTGGGCACTGAAGCTTTCTTT

clone size: NA
J gene: TRBJ2-3
V gene: TRBV9
D gene: NA
CDR3 length: 17
CDR3 protein: CASSVDRQEASTDTQYF
CDR3 DNA: TGTGCCAGCAGCGTCGATAGACAGGAGGCTAGCACAGATACGCAGTATTTT

clone size: NA
J gene: TRBJ2-4
V gene: TRBV4-3
D gene: NA
CDR3 length: 14
CDR3 protein: CASSQDGVGNIQYF
CDR3 DNA: TGCGCCAGCAGCCAAGACGGGGTAGGAAACATTCAGTACTTC

clone size: NA
J gene: TRBJ1-2
V gene: TRBV27
D gene: NA
CDR3 length: 14
CDR3 protein: CASSVGGPWDGYTF
CDR3 DNA: TGTGCCAGCAGTGTTGGAGGACCCTGGGACGGCTACACCTTC

clone size: few
J gene: TRBJ2-1
V gene: TRBV7-8
D gene: TRBD2
CDR3 length: 16
CDR3 protein: CASSSLQRGFYNEQFF
CDR3 DNA: TGTGCCAGCAGCTCCCTACAGCGGGGGTTCTACAATGAGCAGTTCTTC

clone size: many
J gene: TRBJ2-1
V gene: TRBV7-9
D gene: TRBD2
CDR3 length: 15
CDR3 protein: CASSRGLADYNEQFF
CDR3 DNA: TGTGCCAGCAGCCGCGGGCTAGCGGACTACAATGAGCAGTTCTTC

clone size: NA
J gene: TRBJ2-4
V gene: TRBV6-1
D gene: NA
CDR3 length: 19
CDR3 protein: CASSPRTPGDTLAKNIQYF
CDR3 DNA: TGTGCCAGCAGTCCCAGGACTCCCGGGGACACTTTAGCCAAAAACATTCAGTACTTC

clone size: few
J gene: TRBJ2-4
V gene: TRBV11-2
D gene: NA
CDR3 length: 15
CDR3 protein: CASSLEAGPGNIQYF
CDR3 DNA: TGTGCCAGCAGCTTAGAGGCGGGGCCCGGAAACATTCAGTACTTC

clone size: few
J gene: TRBJ2-7
V gene: TRBV11-2
D gene: NA
CDR3 length: 14
CDR3 protein: CASSRSTDAIGQYF
CDR3 DNA: TGTGCCAGCAGCCGTAGCACAGATGCGATCGGGCAGTACTTC

clone size: NA
J gene: TRBJ2-5
V gene: TRBV7-2
D gene: TRBD2
CDR3 length: 16
CDR3 protein: CASSSQKAGGQETQYF
CDR3 DNA: TGTGCCAGCAGCTCGCAAAAGGCGGGGGGCCAAGAGACCCAGTACTTC